The subject of this entry is one TCR beta chain. Its binding antigen is unknown. No base quality information exists; no much larger clone differs at one position. The CDR3 runs 12 amino acids, cysteine and phenylalanine included. The CDR3 DNA has 36 bases and is translated from base 1. After removal of 3 bases from V and 12 bases from J, the junction retains 6 bases not matched to a gene. CDR1 and CDR2 (SGDLS, YYNGEE) derive from the germline V gene. These data come from a study of beta chain features in type 1 diabetes (dated by TCRdb to the late 2010s). About the study as a whole: Patients and healthy donors did not differ in mean age, gender distribution, total cell number or subset yield. A total of some 110 million sorted cells were examined across all samples, and a strong correlation was observed between cell number per subset and RNA yield. The study compared the TCRB repertoires of sorted circulating CD4+ T cell subsets in recently diagnosed type 1 diabetes patients with those in matched healthy donors. Regulatory and stem cell-like memory subsets were isolated from only 8 patients and roughly eight healthy donors, whereas naive and central memory subsets came from all 28 donors. Broader findings and caveats from the paper: Naive, central memory and regulatory TCRB repertoires appeared to be more alike among patients than among healthy donors. Because cDNA was sequenced instead of genomic DNA, activated cells with high expression could be over-represented, although the groups did not differ in activation or CD3 levels. In all four CD4+ subsets, TCRB CDR3 length was moderately but significantly shorter in type 1 diabetes patients. Patients with type 1 diabetes made fewer insertions and deleted more nucleotides at VDJ recombination sites, implying thymic rearrangement abnormalities. Because the HLA sub-analyses included only small numbers of individuals, any influence of HLA type on TCRB rearrangement was left unresolved. Shorter templates might have been favored by PCR, but patient and control samples were amplified and corrected together, so both groups would have been affected equally by any skew.

From each donor, a single peripheral blood sample of approximately 120 mL on average was drawn into heparinised tubes. Using a panel that included CD45RO, CCR7, CD25, CD127, CD95 and CD27, naive, central memory, regulatory and stem cell-like memory CD4+ T cells were sorted on a BD FACSAria II. All sorted populations exceeded 98% purity. PBMCs were separated immediately by Lymphoprep density gradient centrifugation and were stained directly, without being cultured. To minimize batch effects, samples were stained and sorted in pairs, one healthy donor with one patient per experiment. All of the isolated RNA was reverse transcribed with the High Capacity cDNA Reverse Transcription Kit, so expressed TCRB transcripts were sequenced. Deep immunoSEQ sequencing was applied to naive, central memory and regulatory T cell samples, giving an average of roughly 3.6 million total reads per sample. After sorted cells were lysed in RLT buffer, RNA was extracted with DNase-treated RNeasy Micro or Mini kits, with the choice depending on cell number. To prevent cross-contamination, each cell subset was processed individually, whereas patient and healthy donor samples were processed jointly. TCRB sequences were amplified from cDNA with the immunoSEQ multiplex PCR, producing 87-bp fragments spanning the CDR3 region. Sequencing of the amplicons was performed on the Illumina HiSeq platform. As for the authors' bioinformatics: Synthetic template baselines were used to correct PCR bias computationally, reads within Hamming distance 2 were collapsed together, and singletons that could not be merged were discarded. Reads were aligned to IMGT to assign V, D and J genes, CDR3 length, and insertions or deletions at six rearrangement sites. Within each subset, clonotype counts were normalized to the number of sorted cells before true diversity and Gini coefficients were calculated with the tcR R package. The overlap coefficient, calculated on TCRB nucleotide sequences, was used to measure repertoire sharing. Out-of-frame TCRB sequences from naive cells were analyzed as a proxy for the pre-selection repertoire. TCRdb holds this immuneACCESS table with in-frame rearrangements only. Some clones are missing; in checked studies, unresolved V genes explain under half, and the rest has no known cause. V and J calls and clone size are those listed in that table; D and trimming were worked out from the DNA. This sample has hundreds of thousands of clones in its table, and approximately 11% of those were observed once. The ten top clones hold about 0.018% of the sample.

The specimen sequenced was naive CD4+ T cells from blood. What this sample's cell subset or site label stands for: true naive CD4+ T cells. The sequence is built from TRBV9 and TRBJ2-1; TRBD1 lines up with 7 middle nucleotides. This clonotype originated in a man aged 30 to 39 with type 1 diabetes. CDR3 region: CASSADRDRQFF. The DNA sequence is TGTGCCAGCAGCGCTGACCGGGACAGGCAGTTCTTC.